Shown below are 14 T cell receptor beta chains from a single sample sequenced in a study of technical replicates of blood from a few donors. The assay was immunoSEQ multiplex PCR, and TCRdb's table has in-frame clones only and misses some. The sample carries around 90,000 clones, about 93% recorded once. The sample comprised T cells isolated from PBMCs. These receptors came from a human donor in good health.

CDR3 nucleotides: TGTGCCAGCAGTGAACAACCTAGCGCCAATGAGCAGTTCTTC. Its translation: CASSEQPSANEQFF. The V and J genes are TRBV6-1 and TRBJ2-1, with D tentatively TRBD2 (6 bases). The CDR3 covers 14 residues. CDR1 is MNHNS, CDR2 SASEGT, per germline. V was pared by 2 bases and J by 6 bases, with 11 bases between.

J is TRBJ1-2 and V is TRBV27; possibly TRBD1 for D (6 bases). Trimming stripped 5 bases from V and 2 bases from J, with 9 bases between. This CDR3 comprises 13 residues. Germline CDR1 MNHEY, CDR2 SMNVEV (reference sequence). DNA for the CDR3: TGTGCCAGCAGTGCGGGGGCGAACTATGGCTACACCTTC. It encodes CASSAGANYGYTF.

This chain joins TRBV27 and TRBJ2-6; 7 bases are shared with TRBD2. The trim removed 4 bases at V and 2 bases at J, leaving 2 bases unmatched. This CDR3 is 15 amino acids long. CDR1 MNHEY and CDR2 SMNVEV come from the germline V gene (reference sequence). CDR3 nucleotides: TGTGCCAGCAGTTGGGGGGGGGCTGGGGCCAACGTCCTGACTTTC. This encodes CASSWGGAGANVLTF.

The CDR3 nucleotides read TGTGCCAGCAGCATTCTAGCGGCAAGCTCCTACAATGAGCAGTTCTTC. It translates to CASSILAASSYNEQFF. The chain combines TRBV6-4 with TRBJ2-1; 7 bases fit TRBD2. Germline-derived CDR1 and CDR2 are MRHNA and SNTAGT. The CDR3 spans 16 residues. The V and J ends lost 6 bases and 0 bases, in that order; junction bases with no gene match: 8.

This clone was picked up many times. The chain joins TRBV4-2 to TRBJ2-7; unclear D gene. The CDR3 has 16 residues. V lost 0 bases and J lost 0, with 12 bases in between. CDR1 and CDR2 (germline): LGHNA, YNFKEQ. In DNA form, the CDR3 reads TGTGCCAGCAGCCAAGATCAGGAAACTCCCTCCTACGAGCAGTACTTC. The encoded protein is CASSQDQETPSYEQYF.

The chain is built from TRBV7-3 and TRBJ2-2; the D gene is possibly TRBD1 (5 bases). Germline V gene data show CDR1 as SGHTA and CDR2 as FQGTGA. The CDR3 extends over 15 amino acids. The V end was cut by 5 bases, the J end by 4 bases, with 14 bases between. Here the CDR3 DNA reads TGTGCCAGCAGCCGGACAAGTTTCTCCACCGGGGAGCTGTTTTTT. Translation gives CASSRTSFSTGELFF.

This chain's CDR3 is CASSLSFGTGVSYEQYF. The CDR3 DNA follows: TGTGCCAGCAGTTTATCTTTCGGGACAGGGGTCTCCTACGAGCAGTACTTC. The genes are TRBV28 and TRBJ2-7, with 10 bases matching TRBD1. The J segment lost 0 bases and the V segment lost 1 base, leaving 6 bases of the junction unmatched. The germline V gene has CDR1 MDHEN and CDR2 SYDVKM. This CDR3 is built from 17 residues.

This clone was seen once. Written as DNA, the CDR3 is TGCGCCAGCAGCTTAGAGAGCGGGAGGGCCTGGGATGAGCAGTTCTTC. The encoded protein is CASSLESGRAWDEQFF. V is TRBV5-1 and J is TRBJ2-1; 10 nucleotides match TRBD2. The CDR3 length is 16 residues. Germline CDR1 and CDR2: SGHRS and YFSETQ. The V segment lost 2 bases and the J segment 8 bases; nucleotides outside the gene matches: 10.

The chain has TRBV7-6 and TRBJ2-7, with 8 bases aligning to TRBD1. Germline CDR1 and CDR2: SGHVS and FNYEAQ. After removal of 1 base from V and 2 bases from J, the junction contained 1 base not matched to a gene. CDR3 size: 14 residues. Written as DNA, the CDR3 is TGTGCCAGCAGCTTAGTACAGGGGGCCTACGAGCAGTACTTC. Residues: CASSLVQGAYEQYF.

J is TRBJ1-1 and V is TRBV18; D might be TRBD1 (6 bases). This CDR3 is 16 amino acids long. V was shortened by 5 bases and J by 0 bases, with 16 bases between the two germline ends. Per germline, CDR1 KGHSH and CDR2 LQKENI. The CDR3 region is CASSEGGGAMNTEAFF. The CDR3 DNA is TGTGCCAGCTCAGAAGGGGGTGGGGCCATGAACACTGAAGCTTTCTTT.

The V and J genes are TRBV2 and TRBJ1-4, with D hard to call. The CDR3 totals 15 residues. From germline, CDR1 is SNHLY and CDR2 FYNNEI. The V gene lost 4 bases and the J gene lost 5 bases, with 14 bases spanning the gap. The CDR3 sequence is CASSADRGRNEKLFF. The CDR3 region has the DNA TGTGCCAGCAGTGCGGACCGGGGTCGGAATGAAAAACTGTTTTTT. Full variable domain (outside the CDR3, taken from reference TRBV2 and TRBJ1-4): EPEVTQTPSHQVTQMGQEVILRCVPISNHLYFYWYRQILGQKVEFLVSFYNNEISEKSEIFDDQFSVERPDGSNFTLKIRSTKLEDSAMYFCASSADRGRNEKLFFGSGTQLSVL.

The genes are TRBV27 and TRBJ1-1; D is unresolved. The CDR3 runs to 11 residues. The germline V gene encodes CDR1 MNHEY and CDR2 SMNVEV (reference sequence). The ends were cut back, 6 bases at V and 1 base at J, with 3 bases in the middle. The CDR3 DNA reads TGTGCCAGCAGGAGGAACACTGAAGCTTTCTTT. This sequence encodes CASRRNTEAFF.

V and J are TRBV28 and TRBJ1-1; unclear D gene. The CDR3 has 12 amino acids. Germline CDR1 reads MDHEN; CDR2 reads SYDVKM. Trimming took off 8 bases at V and 3 bases at J, with 10 bases between the two ends. The CDR3 nucleotides read TGTGCCAGCTACTCATTGGACACTGAAGCTTTCTTT. Its protein is CASYSLDTEAFF.

This clone appeared once. The rearrangement uses TRBV28 and TRBJ2-3; no clear D. The CDR3 runs to 12 residues. Germline values: CDR1 MDHEN, CDR2 SYDVKM. Trimming took 3 bases from V and 5 from J, leaving 6 bases between them. CDR3 nucleotides: TGTGCCAGCAGTTTGACGGGAGATACGCAGTATTTT. Residues: CASSLTGDTQYF.